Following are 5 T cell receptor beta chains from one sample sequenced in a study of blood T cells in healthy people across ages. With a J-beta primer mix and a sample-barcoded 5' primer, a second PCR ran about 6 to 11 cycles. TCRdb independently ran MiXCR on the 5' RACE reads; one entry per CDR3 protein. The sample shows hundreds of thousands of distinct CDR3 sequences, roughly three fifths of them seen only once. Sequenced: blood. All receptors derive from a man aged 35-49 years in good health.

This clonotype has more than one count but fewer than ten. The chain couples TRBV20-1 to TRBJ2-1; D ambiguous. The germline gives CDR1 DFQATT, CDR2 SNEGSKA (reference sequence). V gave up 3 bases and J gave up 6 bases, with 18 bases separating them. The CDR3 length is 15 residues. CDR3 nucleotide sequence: TGCAGTGCTAGTTTCCCCGTGGATGGACGCAATGAGCAGTTCTTC. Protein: CSASFPVDGRNEQFF.

The CDR3: CSARAYNLGIAGETTGELFF. The CDR3 DNA follows: TGCAGTGCTAGAGCATACAACCTCGGGATAGCGGGAGAGACCACCGGGGAGCTGTTTTTT. V is TRBV20-1 and J is TRBJ2-2; 9 nucleotides match TRBD2. This CDR3 has 20 amino acids. V shed 1 base, J shed 4 bases, and the junction held 19 bases outside the gene matches. Germline CDR1 DFQATT, CDR2 SNEGSKA (reference sequence).

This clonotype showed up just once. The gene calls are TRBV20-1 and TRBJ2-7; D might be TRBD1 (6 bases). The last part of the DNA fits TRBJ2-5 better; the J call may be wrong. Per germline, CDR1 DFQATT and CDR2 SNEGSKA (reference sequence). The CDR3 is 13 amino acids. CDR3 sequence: CSANIGGIETQYF. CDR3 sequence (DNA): TGCAGTGCTAACATAGGGGGTATAGAGACCCAGTACTTC.

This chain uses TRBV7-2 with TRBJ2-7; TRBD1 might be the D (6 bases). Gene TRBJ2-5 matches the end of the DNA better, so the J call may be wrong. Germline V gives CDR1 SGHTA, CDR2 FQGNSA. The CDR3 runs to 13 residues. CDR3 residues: CASTRGLWETQYF. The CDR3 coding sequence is TGTGCCAGCACCAGGGGTTTGTGGGAGACCCAGTACTTC.

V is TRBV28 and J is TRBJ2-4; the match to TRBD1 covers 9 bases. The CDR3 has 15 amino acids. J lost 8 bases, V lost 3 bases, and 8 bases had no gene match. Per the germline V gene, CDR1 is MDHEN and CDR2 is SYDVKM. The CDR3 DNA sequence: TGTGCCAGCAGTTTCCAAGGACAGGGGAAACACATTCAGTACTTC. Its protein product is CASSFQGQGKHIQYF.